This T cell receptor (beta chain) was sequenced during a study of Graves' ophthalmopathy and Graves' hyperthyroidism. Study results and limitations: As the model predicted ophthalmopathy progression, it achieved a sensitivity of 65% to 71% and a specificity of about 72%.

Amplification from RNA transcripts yielded the TCR beta CDR3 regions. The first-round RT-PCR employed HTBI primers together with the Qiagen OneStep RT-PCR kit. A multiplex PCR was then performed as the second round. TCRdb itself ran the multiplex PCR reads through MiXCR, one entry per CDR3 protein. The sample records about 370,000 distinct CDR3 sequences, about 18% being singletons. There are many counts of this clonotype. Antigen: not known. CDR3 size: 13 residues. V was cut by 3 bases and J by 9 bases, with 15 bases left in between. Looked up from germline, CDR1 is MDHEN and CDR2 is SYDVKM. This clonotype was sampled from an adult woman with stable Graves' hyperthyroidism. Sequencing was carried out using peripheral blood. The J gene is TRBJ2-7, the V gene TRBV28; D not resolved. CDR3 nucleotide sequence: TGTGCCAGCAGTTTTCAGCCCGTACCAGCGCAGTACTTC. Its translation is CASSFQPVPAQYF.